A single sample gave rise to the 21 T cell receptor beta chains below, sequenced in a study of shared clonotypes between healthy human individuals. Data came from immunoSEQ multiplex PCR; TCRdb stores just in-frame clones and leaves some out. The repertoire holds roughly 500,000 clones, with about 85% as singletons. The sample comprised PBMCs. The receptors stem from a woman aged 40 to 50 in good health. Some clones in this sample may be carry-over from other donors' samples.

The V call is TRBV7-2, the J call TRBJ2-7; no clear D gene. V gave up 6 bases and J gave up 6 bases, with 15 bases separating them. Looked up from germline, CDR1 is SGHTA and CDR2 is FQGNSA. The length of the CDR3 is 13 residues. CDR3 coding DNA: TGTGCCAGCAGTATTCGTCAAGGGTCCGAGCAGTACTTC. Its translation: CASSIRQGSEQYF.

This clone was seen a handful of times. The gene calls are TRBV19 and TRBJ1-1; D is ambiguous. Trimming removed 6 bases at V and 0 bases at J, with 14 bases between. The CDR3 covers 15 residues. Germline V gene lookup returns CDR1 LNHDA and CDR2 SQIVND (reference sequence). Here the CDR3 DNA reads TGTGCCAGTAGCGACGTCCCGTTCGTGAACACTGAAGCTTTCTTT. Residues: CASSDVPFVNTEAFF.

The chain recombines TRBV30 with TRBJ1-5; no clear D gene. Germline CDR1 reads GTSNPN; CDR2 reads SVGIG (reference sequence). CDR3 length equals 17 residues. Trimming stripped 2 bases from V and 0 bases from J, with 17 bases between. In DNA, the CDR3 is TGTGCCTGGAGTTTAGGAGGGTCCGGTTATAGCAATCAGCCCCAGCATTTT. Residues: CAWSLGGSGYSNQPQHF.

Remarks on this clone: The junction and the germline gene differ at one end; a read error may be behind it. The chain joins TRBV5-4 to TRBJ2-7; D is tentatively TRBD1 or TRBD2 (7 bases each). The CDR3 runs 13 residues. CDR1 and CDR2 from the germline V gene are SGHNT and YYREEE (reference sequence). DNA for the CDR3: TGTGCCAGCAGCCCCGACAGGGACTACGGGCAGTACTTC. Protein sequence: CASSPDRDYGQYF.

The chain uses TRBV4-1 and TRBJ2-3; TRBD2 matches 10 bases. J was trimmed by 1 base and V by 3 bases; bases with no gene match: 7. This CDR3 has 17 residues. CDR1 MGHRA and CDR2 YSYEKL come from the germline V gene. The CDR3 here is CASSQEPSGSGTDTQYF. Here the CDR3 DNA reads TGCGCCAGCAGCCAGGAGCCTAGCGGGAGTGGCACAGATACGCAGTATTTT.

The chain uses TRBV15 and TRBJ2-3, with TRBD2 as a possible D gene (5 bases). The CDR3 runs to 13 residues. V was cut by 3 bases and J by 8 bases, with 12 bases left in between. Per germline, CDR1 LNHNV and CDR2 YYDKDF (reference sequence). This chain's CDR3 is CATSRGLEGTQYF. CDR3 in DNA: TGTGCCACCAGCAGGGGCCTAGAGGGTACGCAGTATTTT.

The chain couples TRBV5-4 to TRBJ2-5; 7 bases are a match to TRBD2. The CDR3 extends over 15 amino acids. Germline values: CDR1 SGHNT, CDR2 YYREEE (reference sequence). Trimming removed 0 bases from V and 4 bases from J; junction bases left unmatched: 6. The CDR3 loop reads CASSLASGIRETQYF. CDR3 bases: TGTGCCAGCAGCTTGGCCAGCGGGATTAGAGAGACCCAGTACTTC.

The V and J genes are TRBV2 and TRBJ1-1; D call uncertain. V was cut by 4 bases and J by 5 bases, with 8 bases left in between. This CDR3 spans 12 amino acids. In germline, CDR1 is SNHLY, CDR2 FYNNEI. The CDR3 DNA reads TGTGCCAGCAGTGTCGAAAGGACTGAAGCTTTCTTT. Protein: CASSVERTEAFF.

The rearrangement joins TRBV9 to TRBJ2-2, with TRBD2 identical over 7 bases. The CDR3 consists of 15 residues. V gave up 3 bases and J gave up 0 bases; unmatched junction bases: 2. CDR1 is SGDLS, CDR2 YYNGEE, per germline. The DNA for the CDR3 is TGTGCCAGCAGCGGGACTAGTGCGAACACCGGGGAGCTGTTTTTT. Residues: CASSGTSANTGELFF.

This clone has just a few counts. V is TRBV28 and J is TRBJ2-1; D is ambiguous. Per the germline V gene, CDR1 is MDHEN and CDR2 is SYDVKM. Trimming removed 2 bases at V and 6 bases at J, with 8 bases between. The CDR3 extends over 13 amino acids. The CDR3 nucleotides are TGTGCCAGCAGTTTAAGGGTGCCCAATGAGCAGTTCTTC. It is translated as CASSLRVPNEQFF.

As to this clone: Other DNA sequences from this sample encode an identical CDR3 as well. The CDR3 bases are TGTGCCAGCAGTTATGGCGGAAACTATGGCTACACCTTC. As protein: CASSYGGNYGYTF. V and J are TRBV6-6 and TRBJ1-2; no firm D call. V shed 3 bases and J shed 2 bases, with 7 bases lying between them. This CDR3 has 13 residues. Germline lookup yields CDR1 MNHNY and CDR2 SVGAGI (reference sequence).

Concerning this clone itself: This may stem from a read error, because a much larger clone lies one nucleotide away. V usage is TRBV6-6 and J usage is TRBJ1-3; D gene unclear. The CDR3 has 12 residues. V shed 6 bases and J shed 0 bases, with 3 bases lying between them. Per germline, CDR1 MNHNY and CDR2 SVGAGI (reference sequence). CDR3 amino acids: CASSRSGNTIYF. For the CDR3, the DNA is TGTGCCAGCAGCCGCTCTGGAAACACCATATATTTT.

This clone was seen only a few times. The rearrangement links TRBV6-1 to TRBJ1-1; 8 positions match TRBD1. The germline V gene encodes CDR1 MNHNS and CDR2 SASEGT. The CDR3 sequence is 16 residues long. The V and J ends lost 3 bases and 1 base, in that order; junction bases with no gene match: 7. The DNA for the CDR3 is TGTGCCAGCAGTGACCTCCTCGGGACAGGGAACACTGAAGCTTTCTTT. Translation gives CASSDLLGTGNTEAFF.

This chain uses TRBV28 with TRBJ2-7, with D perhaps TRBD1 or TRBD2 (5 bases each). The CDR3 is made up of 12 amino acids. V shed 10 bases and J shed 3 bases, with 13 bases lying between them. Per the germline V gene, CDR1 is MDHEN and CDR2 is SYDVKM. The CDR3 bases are TGTGCCACCATAGGGGAGTTCTACGAGCAGTACTTC. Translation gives CATIGEFYEQYF.

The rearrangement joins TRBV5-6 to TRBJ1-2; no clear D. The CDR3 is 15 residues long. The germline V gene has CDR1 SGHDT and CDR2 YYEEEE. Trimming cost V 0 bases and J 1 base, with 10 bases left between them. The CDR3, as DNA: TGTGCCAGCAGCTTGGGAGGCAGAGATAACTATGGCTACACCTTC. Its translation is CASSLGGRDNYGYTF.

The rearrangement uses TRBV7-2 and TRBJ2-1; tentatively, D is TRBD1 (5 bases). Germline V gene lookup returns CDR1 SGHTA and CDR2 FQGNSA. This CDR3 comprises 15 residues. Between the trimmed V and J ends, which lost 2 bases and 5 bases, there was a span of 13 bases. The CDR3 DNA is TGTGCCAGCAGCTTAAGTGGGATGGGGCACAATGAGCAGTTCTTC. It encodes CASSLSGMGHNEQFF.

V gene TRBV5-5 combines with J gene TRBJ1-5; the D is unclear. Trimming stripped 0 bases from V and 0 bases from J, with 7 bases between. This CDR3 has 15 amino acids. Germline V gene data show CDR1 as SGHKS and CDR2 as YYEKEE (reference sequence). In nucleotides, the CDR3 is TGTGCCAGCAGCTTGGTCGTCGGTAGCAATCAGCCCCAGCATTTT. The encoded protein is CASSLVVGSNQPQHF.

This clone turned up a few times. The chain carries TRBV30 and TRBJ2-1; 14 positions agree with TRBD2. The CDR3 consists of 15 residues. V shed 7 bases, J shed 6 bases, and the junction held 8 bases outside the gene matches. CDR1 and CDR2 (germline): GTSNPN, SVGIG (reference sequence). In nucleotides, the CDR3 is TGTGCCTCGAGACTAGCGGGAGGGATGGGCAATGAGCAGTTCTTC. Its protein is CASRLAGGMGNEQFF.

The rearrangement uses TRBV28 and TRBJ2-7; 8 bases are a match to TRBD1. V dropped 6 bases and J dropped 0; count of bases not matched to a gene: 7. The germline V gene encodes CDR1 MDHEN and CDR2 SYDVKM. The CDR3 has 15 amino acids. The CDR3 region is CASSPSDRVSYEQYF. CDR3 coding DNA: TGTGCCAGCAGCCCGTCGGACAGGGTCTCCTACGAGCAGTACTTC.

The CDR3 DNA sequence: TGTGCCAGCTCAGGTCAGGGGATCTACGAGCAGTACTTC. It codes for CASSGQGIYEQYF. The chain has TRBV18 and TRBJ2-7; TRBD1 might be the D (6 bases). Germline V gene data show CDR1 as KGHSH and CDR2 as LQKENI. The CDR3 has 13 amino acids. The V and J ends lost 5 bases and 3 bases respectively, with 11 bases between them.

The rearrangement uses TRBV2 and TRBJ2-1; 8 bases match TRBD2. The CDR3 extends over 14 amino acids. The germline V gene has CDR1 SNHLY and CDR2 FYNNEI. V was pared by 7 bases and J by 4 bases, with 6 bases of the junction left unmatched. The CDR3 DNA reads TGTGCCAGCACCGGGGGGGCAGTATACAATGAGCAGTTCTTC. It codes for CASTGGAVYNEQFF.